The 5 T cell receptor beta chains below all came from one sample that was sequenced in a study of lymphopenia after photon versus proton radiotherapy. Method: immunoSEQ multiplex PCR; TCRdb's copy keeps in-frame clones and lacks some. The sample carries 75,000 or so clones, approximately 82% recorded once. The source was peripheral blood, collected from a patient treated with proton-based radiotherapy. Every receptor here comes from a man in his sixties with pancreatic cancer.

V gene TRBV19 combines with J gene TRBJ1-1, with TRBD1 as a possible D gene (5 bases). Germline-derived CDR1 and CDR2 are LNHDA and SQIVND (reference sequence). This CDR3 contains 16 residues. V was trimmed by 7 bases and J by 1 base, leaving 19 bases between them. The CDR3 DNA sequence: TGTGCCAGTACGCCCCTTGGGGGAACCCGGAACACTGAAGCTTTCTTT. Residues: CASTPLGGTRNTEAFF.

The V and J genes are TRBV28 and TRBJ1-2, with a weak D call TRBD1 (6 bases). The CDR3 length is 15 residues. V was pared by 6 bases and J by 8 bases, with 22 bases between. Germline CDR1 MDHEN, CDR2 SYDVKM. The CDR3 nucleotides read TGTGCCAGCAGGGCTTGGGGGACAAAAGCTCGGGGCTACACCTTC. It is translated as CASRAWGTKARGYTF.

A few counts support this clone. The chain joins TRBV5-1 to TRBJ2-2; 8 nucleotides align to TRBD2. V trimming: 5 bases; J trimming: 7 bases; junction bases outside the gene matches: 10. Germline CDR1 SGHRS, CDR2 YFSETQ. This CDR3 contains 15 residues. The CDR3 nucleotides are TGCGCCAGCAGTCCAAGCGGGAGCTTTAGCGGGGAGCTGTTTTTT. Protein sequence: CASSPSGSFSGELFF.

This sequence joins TRBV10-3 and TRBJ2-7; 10 bases line up with TRBD2. Trimming took 4 bases from V and 5 from J; bases not matched to a gene: 11. The CDR3 sequence is 16 residues long. Germline-derived CDR1 and CDR2 are ENHRY and SYGVKD. The CDR3 DNA reads TGTGCCATCAGTGTTCCCCTTACTAGCGGGATCAACGAGCAGTACTTC. It codes for CAISVPLTSGINEQYF.

The chain is built from TRBV28 and TRBJ2-7; D not certain. Trimming removed 7 bases at V and 0 bases at J, with 19 bases between. The CDR3 runs 16 residues. Germline V gene lookup returns CDR1 MDHEN and CDR2 SYDVKM. The CDR3 loop is CASTTRWEAGSYEQYF. The CDR3 bases are TGTGCCAGCACCACCCGCTGGGAAGCCGGCTCCTACGAGCAGTACTTC.